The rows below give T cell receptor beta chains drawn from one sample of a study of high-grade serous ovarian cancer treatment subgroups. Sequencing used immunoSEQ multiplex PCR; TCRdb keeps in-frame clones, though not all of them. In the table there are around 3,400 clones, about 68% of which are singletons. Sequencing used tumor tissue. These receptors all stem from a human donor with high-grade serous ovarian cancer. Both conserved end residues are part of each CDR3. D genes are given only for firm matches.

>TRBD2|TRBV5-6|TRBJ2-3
CASTRPGLESPQYF
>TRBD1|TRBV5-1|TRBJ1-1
CASSLSQGRAFF
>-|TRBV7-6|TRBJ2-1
CASSLVGGASSYNEQFF
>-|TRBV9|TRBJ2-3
CASSKTGMGSTDTQYF
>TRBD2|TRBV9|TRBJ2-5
CASSVEWEGETQYF
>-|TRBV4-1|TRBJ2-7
CASSQKTGGVGLAGGEQYF
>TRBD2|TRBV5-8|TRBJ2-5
CASSFLMGAGGTQYF
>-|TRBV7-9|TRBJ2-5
CASSLVGRSGETQYF
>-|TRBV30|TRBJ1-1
CAWRYPQENTEAFF
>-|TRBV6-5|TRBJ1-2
CASSYGEESGYTF
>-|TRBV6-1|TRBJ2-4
CASNPDSLAKNIQYF
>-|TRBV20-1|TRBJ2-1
CSASPGDEQFF
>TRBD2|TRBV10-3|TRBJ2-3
CAISELQSGRADTQYF
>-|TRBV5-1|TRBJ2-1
CASSLVGQQYNEQFF
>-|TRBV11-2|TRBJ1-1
CASSPFAGGGSTEAFF
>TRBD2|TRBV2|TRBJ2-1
CASSEVAGGNNEQFF
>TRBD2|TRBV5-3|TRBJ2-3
CARSLVGLAGGTDTQYF
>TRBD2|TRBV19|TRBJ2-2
CASSKLAGPPGELFF
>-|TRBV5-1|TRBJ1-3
CASSEGDTGANTIYF
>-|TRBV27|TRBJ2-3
CASSLRGARFTDTQYF
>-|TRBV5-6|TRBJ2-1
CASSPPTDTLDDNEQFF
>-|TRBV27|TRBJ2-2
CASSLSGGFTGELFF